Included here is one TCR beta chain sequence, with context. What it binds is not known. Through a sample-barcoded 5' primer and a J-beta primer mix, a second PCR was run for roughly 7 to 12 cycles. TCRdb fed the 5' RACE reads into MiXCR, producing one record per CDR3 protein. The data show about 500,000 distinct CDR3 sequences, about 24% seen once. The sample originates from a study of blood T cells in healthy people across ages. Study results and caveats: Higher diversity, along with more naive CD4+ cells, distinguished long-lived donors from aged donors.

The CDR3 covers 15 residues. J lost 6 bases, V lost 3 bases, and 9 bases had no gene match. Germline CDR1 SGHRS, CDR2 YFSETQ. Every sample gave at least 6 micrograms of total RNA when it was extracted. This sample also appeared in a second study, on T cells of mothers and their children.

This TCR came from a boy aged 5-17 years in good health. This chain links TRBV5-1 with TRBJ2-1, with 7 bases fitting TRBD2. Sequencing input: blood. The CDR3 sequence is CASSWEGSLGNEQFF. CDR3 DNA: TGCGCCAGCAGCTGGGAGGGTAGTTTAGGCAATGAGCAGTTCTTC.